The 30 T cell receptor beta chains in this list originate from one sample, sequenced in a study of blood T cell repertoires in COVID-19. Sequenced by immunoSEQ multiplex PCR; TCRdb stores in-frame clones only, minus some. The sample shows about 160,000 clones, about 90% of them seen only once. The sample consisted of peripheral blood. Every receptor here comes from a man aged 30 to 45 with COVID-19, enrolled during active disease.

The genes are TRBV30 and TRBJ1-5, with a possible D match to TRBD1 (6 bases). CDR3 length: 14 amino acids. Deletions cut 4 bases from V and 0 bases from J, with 10 bases between. The germline V gene has CDR1 GTSNPN and CDR2 SVGIG (reference sequence). DNA of the CDR3: TGTGCCTGGAACCAGGGACATAGCAATCAGCCCCAGCATTTT. It is translated as CAWNQGHSNQPQHF.

The genes are TRBV7-9 and TRBJ2-7; TRBD2 aligns across 12 bases. The CDR3 totals 15 residues. Trimming cost V 1 base and J 3 bases; bases outside gene matches: 1. Germline CDR1 and CDR2: SEHNR and FQNEAQ (reference sequence). The CDR3 spells CASSLGLAGDYEQYF. In DNA, the CDR3 is TGTGCCAGCAGCTTAGGACTAGCGGGGGACTACGAGCAGTACTTC.

The chain has TRBV7-2 and TRBJ2-7; TRBD1 matches at 11 bases. Germline-derived CDR1 and CDR2 are SGHTA and FQGNSA. V dropped 5 bases and J dropped 5; count of bases not matched to a gene: 5. The CDR3 length is 14 residues. The CDR3 here is CASSTGQGAHEQYF. CDR3 in DNA: TGTGCCAGCAGCACAGGACAGGGGGCACACGAGCAGTACTTC.

In regard to this clone: Other DNA sequences in the sample encode the same CDR3. The chain has TRBV28 and TRBJ2-7; 9 nucleotides align to TRBD2. Germline CDR1 MDHEN, CDR2 SYDVKM. The length of the CDR3 is 14 residues. V trimming: 6 bases; J trimming: 1 base; junction bases outside the gene matches: 4. CDR3 amino acids: CASSLTSGSYEQYF. The CDR3 DNA is TGTGCCAGCAGCCTAACTAGCGGGTCCTACGAGCAGTACTTC.

This sequence joins TRBV12-3 or TRBV12-4 and TRBJ1-2; D is perhaps TRBD1 (6 bases). The CDR3 contains 13 residues. V dropped 6 bases and J dropped 4 bases, with 12 bases sitting between them. The CDR3 region is CASRHRVLYGYTF. In DNA, the CDR3 is TGTGCCAGCAGACACAGGGTACTCTATGGCTACACCTTC.

The chain couples TRBV28 to TRBJ2-7, with a tentative D call TRBD2 (5 bases). V gave up 8 bases and J gave up 4 bases, with 12 bases separating them. This CDR3 has 12 amino acids. The V gene's germline CDR1 is MDHEN and CDR2 SYDVKM. For the CDR3, the DNA is TGTGCCAGCCGGGGTTTTTTTTACGAGCAGTACTTC. This encodes CASRGFFYEQYF.

This chain links TRBV27 with TRBJ1-6; TRBD1 aligns across 7 bases. The CDR3 is 17 residues long. The trim removed 5 bases at V and 7 bases at J, leaving 14 bases unmatched. Per germline, CDR1 MNHEY and CDR2 SMNVEV (reference sequence). The CDR3 sequence: CASSLTGQLILNSPLHF. CDR3 DNA sequence: TGTGCCAGCAGTCTGACGGGACAGCTGATTTTAAATTCACCCCTCCACTTT.

The chain uses TRBV28 and TRBJ2-7; 8 bases map to TRBD2. This CDR3 contains 14 residues. Per germline, CDR1 MDHEN and CDR2 SYDVKM. Trimming took 3 bases from V and 4 from J; bases not matched to a gene: 5. This chain's CDR3 is CASSFAGGGYEQYF. CDR3 sequence (DNA): TGTGCCAGCAGTTTTGCGGGAGGAGGGTACGAGCAGTACTTC.

The rearrangement joins TRBV5-1 to TRBJ1-1, with D tentatively TRBD1 (5 bases). Per germline, CDR1 SGHRS and CDR2 YFSETQ. The CDR3 spans 15 residues. V shed 7 bases and J shed 1 base, with 17 bases lying between them. The CDR3 DNA sequence: TGCGCCAGCCAGCGGGGGGAAAGTTGGAACACTGAAGCTTTCTTT. Amino acid sequence: CASQRGESWNTEAFF.

The V and J genes are TRBV11-2 and TRBJ2-7, with 7 bases matching TRBD2. V dropped 4 bases and J dropped 3; count of bases not matched to a gene: 9. Germline V gene sequence: CDR1 SGHAT, CDR2 FQNNGV. This CDR3 spans 15 amino acids. In DNA form, the CDR3 reads TGTGCCAGCAGCTCCCGCCGGGAGGTCCACTACGAGCAGTACTTC. This encodes CASSSRREVHYEQYF.

V usage is TRBV7-2 and J usage is TRBJ2-7; 12 nucleotides line up with TRBD1. The CDR3 runs 15 residues. J lost 5 bases, V lost 4 bases, and 6 bases had no gene match. Germline CDR1 and CDR2: SGHTA and FQGNSA. CDR3 sequence: CASSSTGQGANEQYF. DNA for the CDR3: TGTGCCAGCAGCTCCACGGGACAGGGGGCGAACGAGCAGTACTTC.

V is TRBV5-4 and J is TRBJ1-4, with 7 bases matching TRBD1. V dropped 5 bases and J dropped 0; count of bases not matched to a gene: 7. Germline-derived CDR1 and CDR2 are SGHNT and YYREEE (reference sequence). This CDR3 spans 16 amino acids. The CDR3 bases are TGTGCCAGCAGTCGGGACAGATTTTCAACTAATGAAAAACTGTTTTTT. Translating it yields CASSRDRFSTNEKLFF.

V gene TRBV28 combines with J gene TRBJ2-3; 8 positions match TRBD1. CDR3 length: 18 residues. Germline values: CDR1 MDHEN, CDR2 SYDVKM. Unmatched junction bases numbered 20, after V lost 10 bases and J lost 2 bases. CDR3 DNA: TGTGCCACCTCTCTCCCTTCGGCCGGGACAGGATACACAGATACGCAGTATTTT. Translated, it gives CATSLPSAGTGYTDTQYF.

This clone is a singleton in its sample. This sequence joins TRBV21-1 and TRBJ2-7; the table calls TRBD1, which could not be checked here. TRBV21-1 is a pseudogene segment. This CDR3 spans 14 amino acids. The CDR3 loop is CASKGGQGGHEQYF. The CDR3 DNA is TGTGCCAGCAAAGGGGGACAGGGAGGACACGAGCAGTACTTC.

CDR3 protein: CASSYETGLAAANTDTQYF. CDR3 nucleotide sequence: TGTGCCAGCAGCTACGAGACGGGACTAGCGGCAGCGAACACAGATACGCAGTATTTT. The chain carries TRBV11-3 and TRBJ2-3, with 11 positions matching TRBD2. V lost 4 bases, J lost 2 bases, and 14 bases stayed unmatched. The CDR3 sequence is 19 residues long. Germline CDR1 is SGHNT and CDR2 is YENEEA.

This chain connects TRBV7-2 to TRBJ2-7; TRBD2 agrees at 11 bases. The CDR3 sequence is 15 residues long. Trimming took 5 bases from V and 3 from J; bases not matched to a gene: 6. Germline V gene data show CDR1 as SGHTA and CDR2 as FQGNSA. This CDR3 reads CASSQSGTSGYEQYF. The DNA of the CDR3 is TGTGCCAGCAGCCAGTCCGGGACTAGCGGCTACGAGCAGTACTTC.

Comment on this clone: Different DNA sequences within this sample yield the same CDR3. V is TRBV7-8 and J is TRBJ2-5; no clear D. CDR1 and CDR2 from the germline V gene are SGHVS and FQNEAQ. This CDR3 is 13 amino acids long. Trimming stripped 2 bases from V and 0 bases from J, with 4 bases between. The CDR3 nucleotides read TGTGCCAGCAGCTTAACGGACCAAGAGACCCAGTACTTC. Its translation is CASSLTDQETQYF.

The V and J genes are TRBV24-1 and TRBJ2-3; 7 nucleotides line up with TRBD2. The CDR3 spans 16 residues. V was clipped by 5 bases and J by 0 bases; unmatched bases: 7. CDR1 is KGHDR and CDR2 is SFDVKD in the germline V gene. The CDR3 coding sequence is TGTGCCACCAGTGCCTGGGGGGGATCTAGCACAGATACGCAGTATTTT. Protein product: CATSAWGGSSTDTQYF.

The chain joins TRBV6-5 to TRBJ1-1; TRBD1 matches 7 bases. Germline lookup yields CDR1 MNHEY and CDR2 SVGAGI. The CDR3 has 13 residues. J lost 4 bases, V lost 6 bases, and 5 bases had no gene match. CDR3 in amino acids: CASRTTGATEAFF. Here the CDR3 DNA reads TGTGCCAGCAGGACTACAGGGGCCACTGAAGCTTTCTTT.

This clone was detected only a few times. The V and J genes are TRBV18 and TRBJ2-7; weak D call: TRBD1 (5 bases). The germline CDR1 and CDR2 sequences are KGHSH and LQKENI. The V and J ends lost 3 bases and 5 bases respectively, with 20 bases between them. The CDR3 is 16 residues long. The CDR3 reads CASSPFDGYLGDEQYF. The CDR3 DNA follows: TGTGCCAGCTCACCTTTCGACGGCTACCTAGGGGACGAGCAGTACTTC.

The chain combines TRBV5-1 with TRBJ1-1; D unresolved. V shed 0 bases and J shed 0 bases, with 12 bases lying between them. The CDR3 is 16 amino acids. The germline CDR1 and CDR2 sequences are SGHRS and YFSETQ. The CDR3 sequence: CASSLARFSMNTEAFF. CDR3 bases: TGCGCCAGCAGCTTGGCGAGGTTCAGTATGAACACTGAAGCTTTCTTT. The full variable domain, completed using reference TRBV5-1 and TRBJ1-1, is KAGVTQTPRYLIKTRGQQVTLSCSPISGHRSVSWYQQTPGQGLQFLFEYFSETQRNKGNFPGRFSGRQFSNSRSEMNVSTLELGDSALYLCASSLARFSMNTEAFFGQGTRLTVV.

This chain connects TRBV28 to TRBJ1-1; TRBD1 is a possible D gene (6 bases). CDR3 length: 14 amino acids. Germline CDR1 MDHEN, CDR2 SYDVKM. V was clipped by 5 bases and J by 0 bases, with 10 bases between them. CDR3 bases: TGTGCCAGCAGTGCTCGACAGGTGAACACTGAAGCTTTCTTT. Its protein is CASSARQVNTEAFF.

The CDR3 DNA follows: TGTGCCAGCTCACCTTACTCCTCCTACGAGCAGTACTTC. Protein: CASSPYSSYEQYF. The chain uses TRBV18 and TRBJ2-7; D ambiguous. The germline V gene encodes CDR1 KGHSH and CDR2 LQKENI. The CDR3 has 13 amino acids. V lost 3 bases and J lost 0, with 6 bases in between.

The chain joins TRBV7-9 to TRBJ1-6, with 10 positions matching TRBD1. This CDR3 spans 17 amino acids. Germline V gene sequence: CDR1 SEHNR, CDR2 FQNEAQ (reference sequence). V lost 4 bases and J lost 0; bases outside the gene matches: 3. The CDR3 sequence: CASSSRTGGSYNSPLHF. CDR3 nucleotides: TGTGCCAGCAGCTCACGGACAGGGGGCTCCTATAATTCACCCCTCCACTTT.

The chain recombines TRBV4-3 with TRBJ1-2; D may be TRBD1 (5 bases). Germline values: CDR1 LGHNA, CDR2 YSLEER. The ends were cut back, 4 bases at V and 3 bases at J, with 15 bases in the middle. The CDR3 consists of 15 residues. CDR3 residues: CASSRSEAGYYGYTF. The CDR3 DNA follows: TGCGCCAGCAGCCGAAGCGAGGCAGGGTACTATGGCTACACCTTC.

This chain connects TRBV12-3 or TRBV12-4 to TRBJ2-7, with D possibly matching TRBD1 (6 bases). The CDR3 extends over 13 amino acids. Trimming removed 7 bases at V and 7 bases at J, with 17 bases between. The CDR3 loop is CASTPGEAGEQYF. CDR3 sequence (DNA): TGTGCCAGCACCCCAGGGGAAGCAGGGGAGCAGTACTTC.

The chain couples TRBV12-5 to TRBJ1-3, with TRBD1 identical over 8 bases. The CDR3 length is 17 residues. Looked up from germline, CDR1 is LGHNT and CDR2 is FRNRAP. The ends lost 8 bases at V and 1 base at J; junction bases unmatched: 13. CDR3 in DNA: TGTGCTAGTACCTTAGGGGGACAGGCCATTTCTGGAAACACCATATATTTT. Encoded protein: CASTLGGQAISGNTIYF.

The chain recombines TRBV2 with TRBJ1-3; 7 bases fit TRBD1. The CDR3 runs 14 residues. CDR1 SNHLY and CDR2 FYNNEI come from the germline V gene. With V trimmed by 5 bases and J by 2 bases, 3 bases remained unmatched. The CDR3 region is CASSTGVAGNTIYF. For the CDR3, the DNA is TGTGCCAGCAGTACAGGGGTGGCTGGAAACACCATATATTTT.

The V and J genes are TRBV4-3 and TRBJ1-6; D remains unclear. The germline V gene has CDR1 LGHNA and CDR2 YSLEER. Between the trimmed V and J ends, which lost 0 bases and 7 bases, there was a span of 4 bases. The CDR3 is 13 amino acids. This CDR3 is CASSQETNSPLHF. Here the CDR3 DNA reads TGCGCCAGCAGCCAAGAGACAAATTCACCCCTCCACTTT.

This chain connects TRBV7-9 to TRBJ1-2, with D hard to call. The CDR3 has 14 amino acids. V was shortened by 5 bases and J by 1 base, with 11 bases between the two germline ends. Per germline, CDR1 SEHNR and CDR2 FQNEAQ (reference sequence). CDR3 in amino acids: CASSIDIYNYGYTF. CDR3 nucleotides: TGTGCCAGCAGCATAGACATTTATAACTATGGCTACACCTTC.